The T cell receptor (beta chain) described here comes from a study of blood T cell repertoires in COVID-19. Study details: COVID-19 samples from acute and convalescent phases originated in the United States, Italy and Spain. In each case, the material was cDNA or gDNA derived from T cells, B-cell-depleted T cells, or PBMCs.

This clone showed up just a few times. Authors' data handling: Reference gene primer amplification yielded estimated nucleated cell counts. Libraries were prepared by immunoSEQ multiplex PCR; TCRdb keeps only in-frame clonotypes and omits some of them. That table is the source of V, J and clone size, and D and trimming were worked out from the DNA. The table lists under 200,000 clones, 88% of them singletons. V lost 1 base, J lost 0 bases, and 6 bases lay in between. The V gene's germline CDR1 is LGHNA and CDR2 YNFKEQ. The CDR3 is made up of 14 amino acids. The rearrangement joins TRBV4-2 to TRBJ1-1; no reliable D call. The sequenced sample was peripheral blood. The origin of this receptor is a man in his late teens or twenties with active or convalescent COVID-19. The CDR3: CASSQGSLNTEAFF. DNA of the CDR3: TGTGCCAGCAGCCAAGGGAGCCTGAACACTGAAGCTTTCTTT.